This T cell receptor beta chain was obtained from a study of early T cells in non-severe SARS-CoV-2 infection. Study background: Sequencing input comprised bulk RNA from unsorted whole blood; chain pairing was not available. The study's findings and limits: Lookups in VDJdb leaned toward anti-spike CD8 responses and missed private and CD4 specificities.

Separate cDNA molecules each had unique molecular identifiers attached to them. TCRdb ran MiXCR on the 5' RACE reads and lists one entry per CDR3 protein. The top ten hold over 7% of the sample, which has around 80,000 distinct CDR3 sequences, less than 11% seen once. As to this clonotype: No antigen is known for it.

With 2 bases removed from V and 5 bases from J, the gap between germline ends came to 19 bases. Per the germline V gene, CDR1 is KGHSH and CDR2 is LQKENI. The CDR3 runs 17 residues. The starting material was whole blood, obtained at baseline. This TCR came from an adult who was a healthcare worker with PCR-confirmed SARS-CoV-2 infection or an uninfected control (not recorded which). The rearrangement joins TRBV18 to TRBJ2-1; D may be TRBD2 (5 bases). CDR3 in DNA: TGTGCCAGCTCACCAGGCTACCTAGCCTCTGGTAACAATGAGCAGTTCTTC. Translation gives CASSPGYLASGNNEQFF.